The subject of this entry is one TCR beta chain. cDNA came from 0.5 to 1 ug RNA primed by random hexamers. TCRdb fed the immunoSEQ multiplex PCR reads into MiXCR, producing one record per CDR3 protein. Counted here are about 140,000 distinct CDR3 sequences, around 93% occurring once; the ten biggest clones make up roughly 0.14%. This entry comes from a study of CD8 T cells in Susac syndrome. V gave up 4 bases and J gave up 0 bases, with 13 bases separating them. CDR1 and CDR2 from the germline V gene are SGHRS and YFSETQ. The CDR3 covers 15 residues. V gene TRBV5-1 combines with J gene TRBJ2-5; D perhaps matches TRBD2 (6 bases). The sequencing input was CD4+ T cells from PBMCs. The receptor's source is a human donor with Susac syndrome. This CDR3 is CASSRGGGDQETQYF. The DNA for the CDR3 is TGCGCCAGCAGCAGAGGAGGCGGGGACCAAGAGACCCAGTACTTC.